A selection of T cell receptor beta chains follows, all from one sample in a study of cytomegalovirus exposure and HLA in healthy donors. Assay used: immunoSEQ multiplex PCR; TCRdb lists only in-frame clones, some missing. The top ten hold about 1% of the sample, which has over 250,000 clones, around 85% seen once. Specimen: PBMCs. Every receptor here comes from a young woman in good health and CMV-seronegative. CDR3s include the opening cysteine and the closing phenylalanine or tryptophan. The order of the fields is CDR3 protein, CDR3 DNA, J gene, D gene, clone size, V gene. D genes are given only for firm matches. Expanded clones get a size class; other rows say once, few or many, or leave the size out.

CASSLRTGGAYGYTF	TGCGCCAGCAGCTTGCGGACAGGGGGTGCCTATGGCTACACCTTC	TRBJ1-2	TRBD1	.	TRBV5-1
CAWNGGAGFNEQYF	TGTGCCTGGAACGGTGGGGCGGGGTTCAACGAGCAGTACTTC	TRBJ2-7	.	.	TRBV30
CSALYNEQFF	TGCAGTGCTCTCTACAATGAGCAGTTCTTC	TRBJ2-1	.	.	TRBV20-1
CASSQDGGPSPGDEQFF	TGCGCCAGCAGCCAAGATGGGGGACCCAGTCCGGGGGATGAGCAGTTCTTC	TRBJ2-1	.	.	TRBV4-3
CASSLHTRNTEAFF	TGTGCCAGCAGTTTACATACTAGGAACACTGAAGCTTTCTTT	TRBJ1-1	.	.	TRBV27
CATTTPRGVTGYTF	TGTGCCACTACCACCCCACGGGGGGTTACCGGCTACACCTTC	TRBJ1-2	.	.	TRBV6-4
CASSLTGGFMSNQPQHF	TGTGCCAGCAGTCTGACAGGGGGCTTTATGAGCAATCAGCCCCAGCATTTT	TRBJ1-5	TRBD1	.	TRBV27
CASSTWSGTEAFF	TGTGCCAGCAGCACCTGGTCGGGGACTGAAGCTTTCTTT	TRBJ1-1	.	.	TRBV7-2
CASSQLRSYGYTF	TGCGCCAGCAGCCAATTGAGATCCTATGGCTACACCTTC	TRBJ1-2	.	.	TRBV4-1
CASSPRTDSNQPQHF	TGTGCCAGCTCACCAAGGACAGATAGCAATCAGCCCCAGCATTTT	TRBJ1-5	.	.	TRBV18
CAWSLAGGPNTGELFF	TGTGCCTGGAGTCTAGCGGGAGGTCCGAACACCGGGGAGCTGTTTTTT	TRBJ2-2	TRBD2	.	TRBV30
CASSLSWHSYNEQFF	TGTGCCAGCAGTTTATCATGGCACTCCTACAATGAGCAGTTCTTC	TRBJ2-1	.	.	TRBV27
CASSFEQGSNTEAFF	TGCGCCAGCAGTTTTGAACAGGGATCGAACACTGAAGCTTTCTTT	TRBJ1-1	.	.	TRBV5-1
CASSLNPRGVEQFF	TGTGCCAGCAGCTTAAATCCCCGGGGAGTCGAGCAGTTCTTC	TRBJ2-1	.	.	TRBV7-3
CATEGQNYGYTF	TGTGCCACCGAGGGACAGAACTATGGCTACACCTTC	TRBJ1-2	TRBD1	.	TRBV6-1
CASSKGTRPHSPLHF	TGTGCCAGTAGTAAGGGGACACGACCACATTCACCCCTCCACTTT	TRBJ1-6	.	.	TRBV19
CASSAPSGGVNEQFF	TGTGCCAGCAGTGCGCCTAGCGGGGGGGTCAATGAGCAGTTCTTC	TRBJ2-1	TRBD2	.	TRBV2
CASSYSEGRTNEKLFF	TGTGCCAGCAGTTACTCGGAGGGACGGACTAATGAAAAACTGTTTTTT	TRBJ1-4	.	.	TRBV6-5
CTLRDIFTDTQYF	TGTACGCTCCGGGACATATTTACAGATACGCAGTATTTT	TRBJ2-3	.	.	TRBV5-4
CASSLVQHGGELFF	TGCGCCAGCAGCTTGGTACAGCATGGCGGGGAGCTGTTTTTT	TRBJ2-2	.	.	TRBV5-1
CASSFEGVYGYTF	TGTGCCAGCAGCTTTGAGGGGGTCTATGGCTACACCTTC	TRBJ1-2	.	once	TRBV7-2
CASSQVYQGNTEAFF	TGCGCCAGCAGCCAAGTATACCAGGGGAACACTGAAGCTTTCTTT	TRBJ1-1	.	.	TRBV4-1
CASSDFDEQFF	TGTGCCAGCTCGGACTTTGATGAGCAGTTCTTC	TRBJ2-1	.	.	TRBV18
CASSVGDRGPINEKLFF	TGTGCCAGCAGCGTAGGGGACAGGGGGCCTATCAATGAAAAACTGTTTTTT	TRBJ1-4	TRBD1	.	TRBV9
CAWSPQGVVYGYTF	TGTGCCTGGAGCCCACAGGGGGTAGTCTATGGCTACACCTTC	TRBJ1-2	TRBD1	.	TRBV30
CASSMRNTEAFF	TGTGCCAGCAGCATGAGGAACACTGAAGCTTTCTTT	TRBJ1-1	.	.	TRBV28
CASSSRDSPNTGELFF	TGCGCCAGCAGCTCCCGGGACAGCCCGAACACCGGGGAGCTGTTTTTT	TRBJ2-2	TRBD1	.	TRBV5-1
CASSGERGESYEQYF	TGTGCCAGCAGTGGAGAGCGGGGTGAATCCTACGAGCAGTACTTC	TRBJ2-7	TRBD2	.	TRBV2
CASSQDPGGPREQYF	TGCGCCAGCAGCCAAGATCCGGGGGGGCCGCGGGAGCAGTACTTC	TRBJ2-7	TRBD2	.	TRBV4-1
CASSPPGITGELFF	TGTGCCAGCTCACCACCCGGGATCACCGGGGAGCTGTTTTTT	TRBJ2-2	.	.	TRBV18
CASSLTRAGELFF	TGTGCCAGCAGTCTGACTCGAGCCGGGGAGCTGTTTTTT	TRBJ2-2	.	.	TRBV25-1
CASSETGTGNTEAFF	TGTGCCAGCAGTGAAACAGGGACGGGAAACACTGAAGCTTTCTTT	TRBJ1-1	.	.	TRBV25-1
CASSRQGANYGYTF	TGTGCCAGCAGCCGACAGGGTGCAAACTATGGCTACACCTTC	TRBJ1-2	TRBD1	.	TRBV7-6
CASSSQNTEAFF	TGTGCCAGCAGTTCCCAGAACACTGAAGCTTTCTTT	TRBJ1-1	.	.	TRBV27
CASRGAGTPNTGELFF	TGCGCCAGCAGGGGGGCCGGGACCCCGAACACCGGGGAGCTGTTTTTT	TRBJ2-2	.	once	TRBV10-2
CASSWEIRGGTQETQYF	TGTGCCAGCAGCTGGGAAATCAGGGGAGGGACCCAAGAGACCCAGTACTTC	TRBJ2-5	.	.	TRBV5-6
CASSFGTGNTGELFF	TGTGCCAGCAGTTTTGGGACAGGGAACACCGGGGAGCTGTTTTTT	TRBJ2-2	TRBD1	.	TRBV28
CASSYRTSSNEQFF	TGTGCCAGCAGTTACCGTACTAGCTCCAATGAGCAGTTCTTC	TRBJ2-1	.	.	TRBV6-5
CSVAGRQGLTDTQYF	TGCAGCGTTGCCGGAAGGCAGGGACTCACAGATACGCAGTATTTT	TRBJ2-3	.	few	TRBV29-1
CAISETTSVDYGYTF	TGTGCCATCAGTGAGACTACTTCCGTAGACTATGGCTACACCTTC	TRBJ1-2	.	.	TRBV10-3
CASSSPLSSGLNLLHNEQFF	TGCGCCAGCAGCAGTCCCCTCTCTAGCGGGCTCAATCTGCTCCACAATGAGCAGTTCTTC	TRBJ2-1	TRBD2	.	TRBV4-1
CAIRGQGEVYGYTF	TGTGCCATCAGGGGACAGGGCGAAGTCTATGGCTACACCTTC	TRBJ1-2	TRBD1	.	TRBV10-3
CSDRGSYEQYF	TGCAGCGACAGGGGGTCCTACGAGCAGTACTTC	TRBJ2-7	TRBD1	.	TRBV29-1
CASSQDWDRGTDTQYF	TGCGCCAGCAGCCAAGATTGGGACAGGGGCACAGATACGCAGTATTTT	TRBJ2-3	TRBD1	.	TRBV4-3
CASSWALGQGNEKLFF	TGTGCCAGCAGTTGGGCTTTGGGACAGGGGAATGAAAAACTGTTTTTT	TRBJ1-4	TRBD1	.	TRBV6-5
CASREFYEEQYF	TGTGCCAGCAGAGAATTCTACGAGGAGCAGTACTTC	TRBJ2-7	.	.	TRBV25-1
CASSLAQAAGELFF	TGTGCCAGCAGCTTAGCCCAGGCCGCCGGGGAGCTGTTTTTT	TRBJ2-2	.	.	TRBV11-2
CASWDIGDNQPQHF	TGTGCCAGCTGGGACATTGGGGATAATCAGCCCCAGCATTTT	TRBJ1-5	.	.	TRBV6-1
CASGRTGIDQPQHF	TGTGCCAGCGGCCGGACAGGAATTGATCAGCCCCAGCATTTT	TRBJ1-5	TRBD1	once	TRBV6-5
CASSVAAGDTQYF	TGTGCCAGCAGCGTAGCTGCGGGGGATACGCAGTATTTT	TRBJ2-3	.	.	TRBV9
CAISLSSGGPQETQYF	TGTGCCATCAGTTTGTCTAGCGGGGGGCCCCAAGAGACCCAGTACTTC	TRBJ2-5	TRBD2	.	TRBV10-3
CASKIADYYEQYF	TGTGCCAGCAAAATAGCCGATTACTACGAGCAGTACTTC	TRBJ2-7	.	.	TRBV6-1